The 2 T cell receptor beta chains given below trace back to one sample, sequenced in a study of T cell responses to AZD1222 COVID-19 vaccine. Data came from immunoSEQ multiplex PCR; TCRdb stores just in-frame clones and leaves some out. The sample records 150,000 to 200,000 clones, 85% to 95% being singletons. Source: peripheral blood, taken on day 0 of AZD1222 vaccination. Receptor source: an adult in good health.

The chain uses TRBV19 and TRBJ2-6; TRBD2 aligns across 10 bases. The junction had 17 bases not matched to a gene; V was cut back by 5 bases and J by 4 bases. This CDR3 region has 20 residues. From germline, CDR1 is LNHDA and CDR2 SQIVND (reference sequence). CDR3 nucleotide sequence: TGTGCCAGTAGTCCCTTGGCGGAGCGGGAGGGCCTCACGGGGGCCAACGTCCTGACTTTC. It codes for CASSPLAEREGLTGANVLTF.

The V call is TRBV9, the J call TRBJ1-1; D is perhaps TRBD1 (5 bases). The ends were cut back, 0 bases at V and 2 bases at J, with 14 bases in the middle. CDR1 is SGDLS and CDR2 is YYNGEE in the germline V gene. The CDR3 length is 16 residues. The CDR3 here is CASSVVRGVINTEAFF. The CDR3 DNA reads as TGTGCCAGCAGCGTAGTTCGGGGCGTTATTAACACTGAAGCTTTCTTT.